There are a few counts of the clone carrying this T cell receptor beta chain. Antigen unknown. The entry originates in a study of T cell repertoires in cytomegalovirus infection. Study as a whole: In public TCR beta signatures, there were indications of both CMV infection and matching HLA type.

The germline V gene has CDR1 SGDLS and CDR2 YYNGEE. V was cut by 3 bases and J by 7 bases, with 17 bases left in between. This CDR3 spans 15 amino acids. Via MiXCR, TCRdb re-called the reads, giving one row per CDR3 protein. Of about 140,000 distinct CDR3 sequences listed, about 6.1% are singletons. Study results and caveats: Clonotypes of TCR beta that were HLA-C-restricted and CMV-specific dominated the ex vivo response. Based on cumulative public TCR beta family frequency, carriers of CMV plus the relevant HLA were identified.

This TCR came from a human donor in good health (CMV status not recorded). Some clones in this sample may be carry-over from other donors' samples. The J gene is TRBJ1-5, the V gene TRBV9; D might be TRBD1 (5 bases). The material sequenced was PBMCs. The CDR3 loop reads CASSGSDSPGQPQHF. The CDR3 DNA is TGTGCCAGCAGCGGATCCGACAGCCCCGGACAGCCCCAGCATTTT.